One sample yielded the 25 T cell receptor beta chains listed below, sequenced in a study of cytomegalovirus exposure and HLA in healthy donors. Researchers ran the PCR with 60 Vbeta and 13 Jbeta primers. Produced via immunoSEQ multiplex PCR; TCRdb's table is partial and in-frame only. The repertoire holds 150,000 to 200,000 clones, with around 85% as singletons. Sequencing input: PBMCs. The receptor source for this set is a human donor in good health.

The rearrangement uses TRBV18 and TRBJ1-2; 7 bases agree with TRBD1. The CDR3 loop spans 14 amino acids. The V gene's germline CDR1 is KGHSH and CDR2 LQKENI. The V segment lost 3 bases and the J segment 6 bases; nucleotides outside the gene matches: 7. In nucleotides, the CDR3 is TGTGCCAGCTCACCGACGACAGGGTTTAATGGCTACACCTTC. It translates to CASSPTTGFNGYTF.

The chain has TRBV27 and TRBJ1-2, with no clear D. This CDR3 is built from 15 residues. Trimming stripped 2 bases from V and 4 bases from J, with 14 bases between. Germline V gene sequence: CDR1 MNHEY, CDR2 SMNVEV (reference sequence). CDR3 loop: CASSLGSGWAYGYTF. In nucleotides, the CDR3 is TGTGCCAGCAGTTTAGGGTCCGGATGGGCCTATGGCTACACCTTC.

The chain uses TRBV28 and TRBJ1-5; D uncertain. The CDR3 totals 12 residues. V lost 6 bases and J 5 bases, leaving 8 bases between the germline ends. CDR1 and CDR2 from the germline V gene are MDHEN and SYDVKM. The CDR3 DNA sequence: TGTGCCAGCAGGTTGGGCTATCAGCCCCAGCATTTT. Translating it yields CASRLGYQPQHF. The full variable domain, in which reference TRBV28 and TRBJ1-5 provide the parts outside the CDR3, is DVKVTQSSRYLVKRTGEKVFLECVQDMDHENMFWYRQDPGLGLRLIYFSYDVKMKEKGDIPEGYSVSREKKERFSLILESASTNQTSMYLCASRLGYQPQHFGDGTRLSIL.

V usage is TRBV7-2 and J usage is TRBJ2-7, with TRBD2 matching over 9 bases. Germline V gene lookup returns CDR1 SGHTA and CDR2 FQGNSA. CDR3 length equals 15 residues. Unmatched junction bases numbered 6, after V lost 3 bases and J lost 3 bases. CDR3 in DNA: TGTGCCAGCAGCTTGTCTAGCGGGAATAGCTACGAGCAGTACTTC. Residues: CASSLSSGNSYEQYF. The variable domain in full, completed from reference TRBV7-2 and TRBJ2-7, reads GAGVSQSPSNKVTEKGKDVELRCDPISGHTALYWYRQSLGQGLEFLIYFQGNSAPDKSGLPSDRFSAERTGGSVSTLTIQRTQQEDSAVYLCASSLSSGNSYEQYFGPGTRLTVT.

V gene TRBV19 combines with J gene TRBJ2-5, with a possible D match to TRBD2 (6 bases). Trimming stripped 0 bases from V and 6 bases from J, with 14 bases between. CDR1 is LNHDA, CDR2 SQIVND, per germline (reference sequence). The CDR3 covers 15 residues. The CDR3 sequence is CASSIDLAGRQTQYF. For the CDR3, the DNA is TGTGCCAGTAGTATAGATCTGGCGGGGAGACAGACCCAGTACTTC.

The rearrangement joins TRBV4-1 to TRBJ1-2; the match to TRBD1 covers 10 bases. The CDR3 runs to 13 residues. Germline values: CDR1 MGHRA, CDR2 YSYEKL. V lost 4 bases to trimming and J lost 8 bases; unmatched junction nucleotides: 4. The CDR3, as DNA: TGCGCCAGCAGCCCGGGACAGGGGTGGGGCTACACCTTC. This sequence encodes CASSPGQGWGYTF.

The rearrangement joins TRBV6-5 to TRBJ1-6, with D perhaps TRBD1 (6 bases). CDR3 length: 14 residues. Per germline, CDR1 MNHEY and CDR2 SVGAGI. V lost 6 bases, J lost 11 bases, and 17 bases lay in between. The CDR3 loop reads CASRRGGIQTPLHF. In DNA, the CDR3 is TGTGCCAGCAGAAGGGGGGGAATTCAGACACCCCTCCACTTT.

This clone was counted a few times. The V gene is TRBV2, the J gene TRBJ2-5, with D possibly being TRBD1 (6 bases). Trimming left V 6 bases short and J 1 base short, with 15 bases between. The CDR3 is made up of 15 amino acids. Germline CDR1 and CDR2: SNHLY and FYNNEI. As DNA, the CDR3 is TGTGCCAGCAGCGAAAGGAACAGGGTCCAAGAGACCCAGTACTTC. It is translated as CASSERNRVQETQYF.

The V and J genes are TRBV11-3 and TRBJ2-1; D gene uncertain. Trimming removed 2 bases at V and 5 bases at J, with 4 bases between. This CDR3 is built from 12 residues. CDR1 SGHNT and CDR2 YENEEA come from the germline V gene. CDR3 nucleotide sequence: TGTGCCAGCAGCTTATTCGACAATGAGCAGTTCTTC. It specifies CASSLFDNEQFF.

Only one count was recorded for this clone. This sequence joins TRBV5-8 and TRBJ2-1, with a weak D call TRBD1 (6 bases). The CDR3 is 12 amino acids. With 4 bases removed from V and 7 bases from J, the gap between germline ends came to 9 bases. Germline V gene lookup returns CDR1 SGHTS and CDR2 YDEGEE. The CDR3 reads CASSKQGNEQFF. In DNA form, the CDR3 reads TGTGCCAGCAGCAAACAGGGAAATGAGCAGTTCTTC. The full variable domain, rest sourced from reference TRBV5-8 and TRBJ2-1, is EAGVTQSPTHLIKTRGQQATLRCSPISGHTSVYWYQQALGLGLQFLLWYDEGEERNRGNFPPRFSGRQFPNYSSELNVNALELEDSALYLCASSKQGNEQFFGPGTRLTVL.

V usage is TRBV19 and J usage is TRBJ2-3, with TRBD2 identical over 11 bases. CDR1 and CDR2 from the germline V gene are LNHDA and SQIVND (reference sequence). The CDR3 contains 17 residues. Losses at the gene ends were 4 bases for V and 4 bases for J; bases not matched to a gene: 10. CDR3 region: CASSTRASGGKADTQYF. For the CDR3, the DNA is TGTGCCAGTAGTACGAGAGCTAGCGGGGGGAAGGCAGATACGCAGTATTTT.

This sequence joins TRBV6-5 and TRBJ1-4; D uncertain. V lost 4 bases, J lost 7 bases, and 13 bases lay in between. Per germline, CDR1 MNHEY and CDR2 SVGAGI. This CDR3 is 14 amino acids long. The CDR3 loop reads CASSLRGRPEKLFF. The DNA of the CDR3 is TGTGCCAGCAGTTTAAGAGGCCGGCCTGAAAAACTGTTTTTT.

CDR3 sequence (DNA): TGCGCCAGCAGCTTGGGACTAGCGGGGGGCCTTTACCAAGAGACCCAGTACTTC. Translating it yields CASSLGLAGGLYQETQYF. The rearrangement uses TRBV5-1 and TRBJ2-5; 13 nucleotides match TRBD2. The length of the CDR3 is 18 residues. V dropped 0 bases and J dropped 0; count of bases not matched to a gene: 5. Germline values: CDR1 SGHRS, CDR2 YFSETQ.

In this sample, this clone turned up a few times. This chain connects TRBV19 to TRBJ1-4, with 7 positions matching TRBD1. The germline CDR1 and CDR2 sequences are LNHDA and SQIVND (reference sequence). V trimming: 7 bases; J trimming: 7 bases; junction bases outside the gene matches: 3. CDR3 length equals 12 residues. The CDR3 loop reads CASTGGGEKLFF. CDR3 in DNA: TGTGCCAGTACAGGGGGTGGTGAAAAACTGTTTTTT.

The chain combines TRBV7-9 with TRBJ2-7, with TRBD1 matching 9 bases. The V segment lost 4 bases and the J segment 5 bases; nucleotides outside the gene matches: 12. From germline, CDR1 is SEHNR and CDR2 FQNEAQ (reference sequence). There are 16 residues in the CDR3. The CDR3 loop reads CASSSRGGTGPHEQYF. Written as DNA, the CDR3 is TGTGCCAGCAGCTCAAGAGGCGGGACAGGGCCCCACGAGCAGTACTTC.

The J gene is TRBJ1-4, the V gene TRBV5-1; 7 positions agree with TRBD1. Germline CDR1 reads SGHRS; CDR2 reads YFSETQ. This CDR3 spans 15 amino acids. The trim removed 4 bases at V and 8 bases at J, leaving 11 bases unmatched. The CDR3 sequence is CASSDGDSPREKLFF. The CDR3, as DNA: TGCGCCAGCAGCGATGGGGACAGCCCTAGGGAAAAACTGTTTTTT.

The chain employs TRBV5-1 and TRBJ2-7; D possibly corresponds to TRBD1 (7 bases). V lost 0 bases to trimming and J lost 4 bases, with 14 bases between them. Germline V lookup: CDR1 SGHRS, CDR2 YFSETQ. The CDR3 loop spans 15 amino acids. The CDR3 sequence is CASSLDPAGGYEQYF. The CDR3 DNA sequence: TGCGCCAGCAGCTTGGATCCGGCAGGGGGGTACGAGCAGTACTTC.

The chain links TRBV2 to TRBJ2-1; tentatively, D is TRBD2 (7 bases). Germline V gene data show CDR1 as SNHLY and CDR2 as FYNNEI. V was shortened by 6 bases and J by 4 bases, with 16 bases between the two germline ends. The CDR3 has 15 amino acids. CDR3 residues: CASRAVGGAYNEQFF. The CDR3 DNA sequence: TGTGCCAGCAGGGCAGTGGGGGGGGCTTACAATGAGCAGTTCTTC.

The J gene is TRBJ2-3, the V gene TRBV10-1, with unresolved D. The CDR3 is made up of 12 amino acids. Trimming left V 5 bases short and J 6 bases short, with 9 bases between. Germline V gives CDR1 WNHNN, CDR2 SYGVQD (reference sequence). The CDR3 region has the DNA TGCGCCAGCAGTCCCCGTTTGGATACGCAGTATTTT. Residues: CASSPRLDTQYF.

This sequence joins TRBV7-2 and TRBJ1-6; no definite D call. This CDR3 is 14 amino acids long. Trimming stripped 5 bases from V and 11 bases from J, with 16 bases between. Germline V CDR1 and CDR2: SGHTA, FQGNSA. The CDR3 nucleotides read TGTGCCAGCAGCCAGGAGGACGCCGGGACACCCCTCCACTTT. This gives the protein CASSQEDAGTPLHF.

V and J are TRBV7-2 and TRBJ1-5; TRBD1 matches 8 bases. This CDR3 is 16 amino acids long. The V gene end was trimmed by 2 bases and the J gene end by 4 bases; junction bases not matched to a gene: 7. Germline CDR1 reads SGHTA; CDR2 reads FQGNSA. CDR3: CASSLRGTGGNQPQHF. In DNA form, the CDR3 reads TGTGCCAGCAGCTTACGGGGAACAGGGGGTAATCAGCCCCAGCATTTT.

The rearrangement uses TRBV30 and TRBJ2-5; D possibly corresponds to TRBD1 (5 bases). CDR1 is GTSNPN and CDR2 is SVGIG in the germline V gene (reference sequence). This CDR3 has 14 amino acids. The V end lost 3 bases, the J end lost 2 bases, and 13 bases lay between the germline ends. CDR3: CAWSHGHGQETQYF. As DNA, the CDR3 is TGTGCCTGGAGCCACGGACACGGGCAAGAGACCCAGTACTTC.

The chain combines TRBV7-3 with TRBJ1-1; unclear D gene. V was trimmed by 2 bases and J by 1 base, leaving 8 bases between them. CDR1 is SGHTA and CDR2 is FQGTGA in the germline V gene. This CDR3 is built from 14 residues. For the CDR3, the DNA is TGTGCCAGCAGCTTAGAACACCCGAACACTGAAGCTTTCTTT. It yields the protein CASSLEHPNTEAFF.

This clone has just one count. The J gene is TRBJ1-3, the V gene TRBV4-3; no firm D call. The germline V gene encodes CDR1 LGHNA and CDR2 YSLEER. The V end lost 1 base, the J end lost 5 bases, and 18 bases lay between the germline ends. The CDR3 runs 17 residues. CDR3 sequence reads: CASSQALWSNYRNTIYF. The CDR3 DNA reads as TGCGCCAGCAGCCAAGCCTTATGGTCTAACTATAGAAACACCATATATTTT.

V and J are TRBV2 and TRBJ1-1; 11 bases map to TRBD1. Germline CDR1 reads SNHLY; CDR2 reads FYNNEI. V shed 6 bases, J shed 5 bases, and the junction held 5 bases outside the gene matches. The CDR3 spans 14 residues. The CDR3 DNA reads TGTGCCAGCAGGGGGACAGGGGGTAGGACTGAAGCTTTCTTT. As protein: CASRGTGGRTEAFF. Supplemented by reference TRBV2 and TRBJ1-1, the full variable domain reads EPEVTQTPSHQVTQMGQEVILRCVPISNHLYFYWYRQILGQKVEFLVSFYNNEISEKSEIFDDQFSVERPDGSNFTLKIRSTKLEDSAMYFCASRGTGGRTEAFFGQGTRLTVV.